The rows below give T cell receptor beta chains drawn from one sample of a study of blood T cell repertoires in COVID-19. Assay used: immunoSEQ multiplex PCR; TCRdb lists only in-frame clones, some missing. The data contain fewer than 200,000 clones, approximately 91% of them singletons. The specimen was peripheral blood. The receptors were gathered from a man between 18 and 29 years old with COVID-19, enrolled during active disease. Both conserved end residues are trimmed from each CDR3. The listing skips clone size in some rows; elsewhere it reads once, few, many or a size class.

V	size	J	CDR3
TRBV28	-	TRBJ2-4	ASSQPGAKNIQY
TRBV27	-	TRBJ2-3	ASSPTRVSAQY
TRBV6-2/TRBV6-3	-	TRBJ1-2	ASSYGESTGGWNYGYT
TRBV30	few	TRBJ2-7	AWNPGDYEQY
TRBV5-5	-	TRBJ1-1	ASRLEGSGKGTEAF
TRBV9	-	TRBJ2-3	ASSVAADTQY
TRBV20-1	-	TRBJ2-1	SASYSGGNLLFNEQF
TRBV6-4	once	TRBJ2-3	ASSDSMTSGTDTQY
TRBV11-2	-	TRBJ2-2	ASSLIRGPNTGELF
TRBV28	-	TRBJ1-3	ASSFAGRTLGGNTIY
TRBV7-2	-	TRBJ1-6	ASSQTGGRGSPLH
TRBV5-1	-	TRBJ2-1	ASSLVLAGYNEQF
TRBV7-8	-	TRBJ1-5	ASSLESASNQPQH
TRBV29-1	-	TRBJ2-7	SAGTGYEQY
TRBV5-1	-	TRBJ2-3	ASSLSGGADTQY
TRBV6-5	once	TRBJ1-5	ASSPDTSHQPQH
TRBV21-1	few	TRBJ1-1	ASSKGVFWGGMNTEAF
TRBV11-3	once	TRBJ2-3	ASSLSGRETDTQY
TRBV9	-	TRBJ1-2	ASSDRAGYT
TRBV19	-	TRBJ1-5	ASRPPSQPQH
TRBV27	-	TRBJ2-7	ASSPGQGPYEQY
TRBV7-8	-	TRBJ1-2	ASSLAYPRTVAYGYT
TRBV7-8	-	TRBJ2-7	ASSSYGQGREQY
TRBV28	-	TRBJ2-7	ASSKWGGPYEQY